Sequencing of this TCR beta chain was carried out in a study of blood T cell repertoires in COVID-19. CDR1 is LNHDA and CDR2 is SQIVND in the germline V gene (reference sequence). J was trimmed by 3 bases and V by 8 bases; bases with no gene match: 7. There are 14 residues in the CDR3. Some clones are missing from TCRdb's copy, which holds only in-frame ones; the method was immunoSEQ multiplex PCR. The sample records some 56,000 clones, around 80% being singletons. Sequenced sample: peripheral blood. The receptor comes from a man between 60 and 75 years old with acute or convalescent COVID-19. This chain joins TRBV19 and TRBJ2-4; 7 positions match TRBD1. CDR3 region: CASYRGSGKNIQYF. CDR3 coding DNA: TGTGCCAGTTACAGGGGCAGTGGCAAAAACATTCAGTACTTC. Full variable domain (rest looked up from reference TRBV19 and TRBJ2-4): DGGITQSPKYLFRKEGQNVTLSCEQNLNHDAMYWYRQDPGQGLRLIYYSQIVNDFQKGDIAEGYSVSREKKESFPLTVTSAQKNPTAFYLCASYRGSGKNIQYFGAGTRLSVL.